Below are 22 T cell receptor beta chains sequenced from a single sample in a study of beta chain features in type 1 diabetes. Expressed TCRB transcripts were sequenced because the isolated RNA had all been reverse transcribed beforehand. Using immunoSEQ multiplex PCR, the repertoire was profiled, and TCRdb retains in-frame clones only, with some absent. The sample gives 350,000 to 450,000 clones, about 16% of which show up once; 0.019% is in the top ten. Sequencing was performed on naive CD4+ T cells from blood. The origin of the receptors is a woman aged 18-35 years in good health.

This chain joins TRBV7-6 and TRBJ2-1, with a weak D call TRBD2 (6 bases). This CDR3 has 13 amino acids. CDR1 SGHVS and CDR2 FNYEAQ come from the germline V gene. The V and J ends lost 1 base and 8 bases respectively, with 9 bases between them. In DNA form, the CDR3 reads TGTGCCAGCAGCTTAGAGGCGGGGTATGAGCAGTTCTTC. Its protein product is CASSLEAGYEQFF.

This clone has only a few counts. V is TRBV5-1 and J is TRBJ2-1; 8 bases map to TRBD1. The CDR3 spans 14 residues. The junction had 7 bases not matched to a gene; V was cut back by 4 bases and J by 7 bases. Germline assignment: CDR1 SGHRS and CDR2 YFSETQ. CDR3 region: CASSHDRGGNEQFF. CDR3 DNA sequence: TGCGCCAGCAGCCACGACAGGGGTGGAAATGAGCAGTTCTTC.

This clone was observed a handful of times. The chain joins TRBV30 to TRBJ1-2; 9 bases match TRBD1. The CDR3 consists of 13 residues. CDR1 and CDR2 (germline): GTSNPN, SVGIG (reference sequence). V was pared by 3 bases and J by 8 bases, with 7 bases of the junction left unmatched. The CDR3 DNA follows: TGTGCCTGGAGCGGACAGGGGATGGGCGGCTACACCTTC. Amino acid sequence: CAWSGQGMGGYTF.

This clone turned up a few times. This chain links TRBV5-4 with TRBJ2-7; 11 bases line up with TRBD2. V gave up 4 bases and J gave up 3 bases; unmatched junction bases: 9. This CDR3 comprises 16 residues. Germline CDR1 and CDR2: SGHNT and YYREEE (reference sequence). The CDR3 protein is CASSGPPTSGSYEQYF. CDR3 nucleotides: TGTGCCAGCAGCGGACCCCCCACTAGCGGGAGCTACGAGCAGTACTTC.

The gene calls are TRBV2 and TRBJ2-3; D is ambiguous. V lost 7 bases and J 4 bases, leaving 12 bases between the germline ends. This CDR3 contains 13 residues. CDR1 and CDR2 from the germline V gene are SNHLY and FYNNEI. CDR3 amino acids: CASTESGPDTQYF. Here the CDR3 DNA reads TGTGCCAGCACAGAATCGGGTCCAGATACGCAGTATTTT.

This clone was picked up a small number of times. The chain links TRBV20-1 to TRBJ2-7, with D unclear. The germline V gene encodes CDR1 DFQATT and CDR2 SNEGSKA (reference sequence). This CDR3 has 10 amino acids. The V gene lost 6 bases and the J gene lost 5 bases, with 8 bases spanning the gap. Written as DNA, the CDR3 is TGCAGTGCCAAGGAGAACGAGCAGTACTTC. Its protein is CSAKENEQYF.

This sequence joins TRBV15 and TRBJ1-5; D gene ambiguous. Germline V gives CDR1 LNHNV, CDR2 YYDKDF (reference sequence). The CDR3 runs 14 residues. V was pared by 5 bases and J by 0 bases, with 8 bases between. The CDR3 region is CATSPRYSNQPQHF. The CDR3, as DNA: TGTGCCACCAGCCCCAGATATAGCAATCAGCCCCAGCATTTT.

In this sample, this clone turned up a few times. The CDR3 bases are TGCAGCGTTGAAAATAGGGGAGGGGATACGCAGTATTTT. Its translation: CSVENRGGDTQYF. This chain connects TRBV29-1 to TRBJ2-3; 7 nucleotides line up with TRBD2. Germline V lookup: CDR1 SQVTM, CDR2 ANQGSEA. V gave up 2 bases and J gave up 6 bases; unmatched junction bases: 5. The CDR3 loop spans 13 amino acids.

The chain employs TRBV9 and TRBJ2-3; the D gene is possibly TRBD1 (6 bases). Trimming cost V 4 bases and J 3 bases, with 15 bases left between them. Germline V gene data show CDR1 as SGDLS and CDR2 as YYNGEE. There are 15 residues in the CDR3. The CDR3 DNA reads TGTGCCAGCAGCCCTAACAGGGTACGGACAGATACGCAGTATTTT. Amino acids: CASSPNRVRTDTQYF.

This chain joins TRBV5-6 and TRBJ2-7; tentatively, D is TRBD2 (6 bases). V was pared by 4 bases and J by 3 bases, with 14 bases between. Looked up from germline, CDR1 is SGHDT and CDR2 is YYEEEE. CDR3 length: 14 residues. The CDR3 DNA sequence: TGTGCCAGCAGCCGGGACTTGACATTCTACGAGCAGTACTTC. This sequence encodes CASSRDLTFYEQYF.

The count of this clone is one. The chain uses TRBV30 and TRBJ2-1, with D maybe TRBD1 (6 bases). The CDR3 covers 13 residues. V gave up 2 bases and J gave up 4 bases, with 9 bases separating them. Looked up from germline, CDR1 is GTSNPN and CDR2 is SVGIG (reference sequence). This CDR3 is CAWSSGHYNEQFF. CDR3 in DNA: TGTGCCTGGAGTTCGGGACATTACAATGAGCAGTTCTTC.

The table lists this clone with a few counts. CDR3 protein: CASSSGTSESYNEQFF. The CDR3 DNA reads TGTGCCAGCAGCTCCGGGACTAGCGAGTCCTACAATGAGCAGTTCTTC. The chain recombines TRBV11-2 with TRBJ2-1; 10 nucleotides match TRBD2. V was clipped by 4 bases and J by 1 base; unmatched bases: 4. The CDR3 has 16 amino acids. Germline assignment: CDR1 SGHAT and CDR2 FQNNGV.

This clone was detected only a few times. The J gene is TRBJ1-2, the V gene TRBV15; the match to TRBD1 covers 8 bases. Germline V lookup: CDR1 LNHNV, CDR2 YYDKDF (reference sequence). This CDR3 contains 14 residues. J was trimmed by 3 bases and V by 6 bases; bases with no gene match: 6. CDR3 coding DNA: TGTGCCACCAGGCGGACAGGGTCCCACTATGGCTACACCTTC. Translation: CATRRTGSHYGYTF.

This clone turned up a few times. This chain links TRBV15 with TRBJ1-2; D is uncertain. Trimming pared 0 bases from V and 2 bases from J, leaving 4 bases between. CDR1 and CDR2 from the germline V gene are LNHNV and YYDKDF (reference sequence). The CDR3 spans 13 residues. The CDR3 spells CATSRDLNYGYTF. The CDR3 DNA follows: TGTGCCACCAGCAGAGATCTCAACTATGGCTACACCTTC.

The sample holds a few counts of this clone. The gene calls are TRBV18 and TRBJ1-1; D possibly corresponds to TRBD1 (6 bases). This CDR3 is built from 14 residues. Germline V gene lookup returns CDR1 KGHSH and CDR2 LQKENI. The ends were cut back, 4 bases at V and 6 bases at J, with 15 bases in the middle. CDR3 sequence (DNA): TGTGCCAGCTCACTTTCAGGGGTTAGAGCTGAAGCTTTCTTT. This translates into CASSLSGVRAEAFF.

Of note for this clone: Other nucleotide sequences from this sample produce the same CDR3. The J gene is TRBJ2-5, the V gene TRBV11-2; D is possibly TRBD2 (6 bases). The CDR3 sequence is 13 residues long. The V gene lost 1 base and the J gene lost 4 bases, with 7 bases spanning the gap. Germline lookup yields CDR1 SGHAT and CDR2 FQNNGV. CDR3 bases: TGTGCCAGCAGCTTAGGGCGGGGAGAGACCCAGTACTTC. This sequence encodes CASSLGRGETQYF.

The V call is TRBV7-9, the J call TRBJ2-7; the D gene is possibly TRBD1 (5 bases). There are 13 residues in the CDR3. Germline CDR1 reads SEHNR; CDR2 reads FQNEAQ (reference sequence). V was shortened by 3 bases and J by 6 bases, with 12 bases between the two germline ends. CDR3 region: CASSFLSGIEQYF. The CDR3 DNA follows: TGTGCCAGCAGCTTTCTTTCAGGGATCGAGCAGTACTTC.

The V and J genes are TRBV29-1 and TRBJ2-1; possibly TRBD2 for D (6 bases). This CDR3 has 12 amino acids. V was shortened by 7 bases and J by 6 bases, with 13 bases between the two germline ends. The germline CDR1 and CDR2 sequences are SQVTM and ANQGSEA. The CDR3 DNA reads as TGCAGCGCCTCACTAGCATCCAATGAGCAGTTCTTC. This translates into CSASLASNEQFF.

V is TRBV7-8 and J is TRBJ1-1; 7 bases align to TRBD1. The CDR3 has 17 residues. V lost 2 bases to trimming and J lost 0 bases; unmatched junction nucleotides: 9. Germline V gene data show CDR1 as SGHVS and CDR2 as FQNEAQ. CDR3 nucleotide sequence: TGTGCCAGCAGCTTAAGGGAGACAGGGAGAATGAACACTGAAGCTTTCTTT. Amino acids: CASSLRETGRMNTEAFF.

This clone was seen a few times. The rearrangement links TRBV11-2 to TRBJ2-5; D possibly corresponds to TRBD2 (6 bases). The CDR3 consists of 14 residues. V was cut by 5 bases and J by 1 base, with 11 bases left in between. Germline CDR1 reads SGHAT; CDR2 reads FQNNGV. CDR3 DNA: TGTGCCAGCAGCCGTAGCGGATCCCAAGAGACCCAGTACTTC. It translates to CASSRSGSQETQYF.

Only a few counts were recorded for this clone. The DNA for the CDR3 is TGCGCCAGCAGCCCACGGATAGCGGGGGCCTACAATGAGCAGTTCTTC. This encodes CASSPRIAGAYNEQFF. The rearrangement joins TRBV5-1 to TRBJ2-1; TRBD2 matches at 9 bases. Trimming cost V 4 bases and J 2 bases; bases outside gene matches: 7. The CDR3 is 16 amino acids. Germline assignment: CDR1 SGHRS and CDR2 YFSETQ.

This clone was counted a few times. The chain uses TRBV23-1 and TRBJ1-1; a possible D gene is TRBD1 (5 bases). TRBV23-1 belongs to the ORF category, with a function that is uncertain. Trimming cost V 1 base and J 8 bases, with 17 bases left between them. The CDR3 consists of 15 residues. The DNA for the CDR3 is TGCGCCAGCAGTCAATTCCTCGACGGACATTCAGAAGCTTTCTTT. This gives the protein CASSQFLDGHSEAFF.